A single sample is the source of the 26 T cell receptor beta chains below, sequenced in a study of blood T cells in healthy people across ages. A second PCR of 7 to 11 cycles used a sample-barcoded 5' primer and a J-beta primer mix. TCRdb independently ran MiXCR on the 5' RACE reads; one entry per CDR3 protein. The table lists around 1,900,000 distinct CDR3 sequences, roughly two fifths of them singletons. Specimen: blood. All receptors derive from a human donor in good health.

The V and J genes are TRBV6-1 and TRBJ1-2; D is unresolved. The CDR3 is 17 residues long. V lost 7 bases, J lost 4 bases, and 25 bases lay in between. From germline, CDR1 is MNHNS and CDR2 SASEGT. The CDR3 DNA is TGTGCCAGCAACCCACAAGGAAGAACAGCGAGTGGCTATGGCTACACCTTC. Protein sequence: CASNPQGRTASGYGYTF.

The chain links TRBV11-1 to TRBJ2-1; no clear D. The CDR3 covers 14 residues. Trimming took off 4 bases at V and 7 bases at J, with 14 bases between the two ends. Germline V gene lookup returns CDR1 SGHAT and CDR2 FQDESV (reference sequence). CDR3 sequence: CASSSLKGHNEQFF. CDR3 nucleotide sequence: TGTGCCAGCAGCTCTCTTAAGGGCCATAATGAGCAGTTCTTC.

This clonotype showed up many times. An end of the junction does not agree with germline; a read error may underlie this. The gene calls are TRBV5-1 and TRBJ2-7, with 8 positions matching TRBD1. The CDR3 has 13 amino acids. Germline-derived CDR1 and CDR2 are SGHRS and YFSETQ. This CDR3 reads CASSLGQGGEQYF. In DNA, the CDR3 is TGTGCCAGCAGCTTAGGACAGGGTGGCGAGCAGTACTTC.

V usage is TRBV20-1 and J usage is TRBJ2-4; D may be TRBD1 (7 bases). With 5 bases removed from V and 15 bases from J, the gap between germline ends came to 17 bases. The CDR3 runs to 11 residues. CDR1 DFQATT and CDR2 SNEGSKA come from the germline V gene (reference sequence). DNA of the CDR3: TGCAGTGCTCGGCAGGGGGGAGTCTGGTACTTC. The encoded protein is CSARQGGVWYF.

The V and J genes are TRBV20-1 and TRBJ2-1; no definite D call. The germline CDR1 and CDR2 sequences are DFQATT and SNEGSKA (reference sequence). The CDR3 contains 12 residues. Trimming removed 7 bases from V and 6 bases from J, with 13 bases in between. As DNA, the CDR3 is TGCAGTGGACCTACAGACTTCAATGAGCAGTTCTTC. It codes for CSGPTDFNEQFF.

The V and J genes are TRBV4-3 and TRBJ1-3, with D unresolved. The length of the CDR3 is 15 residues. The germline V and J ends were trimmed by 1 base and 2 bases, with 9 bases remaining between them. From germline, CDR1 is LGHNA and CDR2 YSLEER. The CDR3 DNA reads TGCGCCAGCAGCCAAGCAGGTAGTCCTGGAAACACCATATATTTT. Translating it yields CASSQAGSPGNTIYF.

This clonotype was seen a handful of times. The CDR3 nucleotides are TGTGCCAGCAGACCTAGCGCTGGGCACTACGAGCAGTACTTC. Its protein is CASRPSAGHYEQYF. The rearrangement joins TRBV7-2 to TRBJ2-7, with D maybe TRBD2 (6 bases). CDR3 length equals 14 residues. Germline assignment: CDR1 SGHTA and CDR2 FQGNSA. Trimming cost V 6 bases and J 3 bases, with 15 bases left between them.

The sample holds many counts of this clonotype. CDR3 region: CASSLESWETQYF. CDR3 nucleotides: TGTGCCAGCAGTTTGGAGTCCTGGGAGACCCAGTACTTC. This chain connects TRBV12-3 or TRBV12-4 to TRBJ2-5; D not certain. The CDR3 runs to 13 residues. V shed 3 bases and J shed 5 bases, with 10 bases lying between them.

The chain is built from TRBV6-5 and TRBJ2-4, with D perhaps TRBD2 (5 bases). This CDR3 has 13 amino acids. Germline V gene data show CDR1 as MNHEY and CDR2 as SVGAGI. Trimming left V 7 bases short and J 7 bases short, with 14 bases between. Here the CDR3 DNA reads TGTGCCAGCAACCAAGATGGGGAGAACATTCAGTACTTC. Translation: CASNQDGENIQYF.

This clonotype is a singleton in its sample. At one end the junction does not follow the germline gene, possibly because of a read error. J is TRBJ1-1 and V is TRBV10-3; 7 bases fit TRBD1. Looked up from germline, CDR1 is ENHRY and CDR2 is SYGVKD. The CDR3 runs to 14 residues. The CDR3 sequence: CAIGRDRDGAESFF. CDR3 nucleotide sequence: TGTGCCATCGGGCGCGACAGGGACGGGGCTGAATCTTTCTTT.

This clonotype occurred a few times. The V and J genes are TRBV24-1 and TRBJ1-5; TRBD1 matches at 7 bases. The V gene end was trimmed by 12 bases and the J gene end by 5 bases; junction bases not matched to a gene: 9. Germline CDR1 is KGHDR and CDR2 is SFDVKD. The CDR3 contains 13 residues. CDR3 in DNA: TGTGCCTCACAGGGGAGGTTCGATCAGCCCCAGCATTTT. It encodes CASQGRFDQPQHF.

Concerning this clonotype: A much larger clone lies one base from this, so it may be a read error. The rearrangement uses TRBV7-2 and TRBJ1-2; D remains unclear. Germline V gene lookup returns CDR1 SGHTA and CDR2 FQGNSA. The CDR3 spans 13 residues. The CDR3 spells CANSSDRPYGYTF. The DNA of the CDR3 is TGTGCCAACAGCTCCGACCGACCCTATGGCTACACCTTC.

The genes are TRBV6-5 and TRBJ1-5, with 8 bases aligning to TRBD1. The CDR3 loop spans 14 amino acids. Germline-derived CDR1 and CDR2 are MNHEY and SVGAGI. V was clipped by 6 bases and J by 5 bases; unmatched bases: 6. The CDR3 reads CASSSRTGHQPQHF. As DNA, the CDR3 is TGTGCCAGCAGCTCCCGGACAGGGCATCAGCCCCAGCATTTT.

The J gene is TRBJ2-2, the V gene TRBV20-1; D is possibly TRBD1 or TRBD2 (6 bases each). Trimming pared 0 bases from V and 7 bases from J, leaving 12 bases between. The length of the CDR3 is 14 residues. Germline V gene lookup returns CDR1 DFQATT and CDR2 SNEGSKA (reference sequence). DNA of the CDR3: TGCAGTGCTAGAGATCGAGGGGGGTACGGGGAGCTGTTTTTT. This gives the protein CSARDRGGYGELFF.

The chain has TRBV20-1 and TRBJ2-3; D remains unclear. Trimming removed 4 bases at V and 0 bases at J, with 11 bases between. From germline, CDR1 is DFQATT and CDR2 SNEGSKA (reference sequence). CDR3 length: 14 amino acids. In DNA form, the CDR3 reads TGCAGTGCTACGGCGGACCTTAGCACAGATACGCAGTATTTT. This encodes CSATADLSTDTQYF.

This clonotype showed up just a few times. The rearrangement links TRBV7-9 to TRBJ2-3; D might be TRBD1 (5 bases). V was pared by 1 base and J by 6 bases, with 11 bases between. This CDR3 has 14 amino acids. CDR1 is SEHNR and CDR2 is FQNEAQ in the germline V gene (reference sequence). CDR3: CASSLVDIWDTQYF. The CDR3 bases are TGTGCCAGCAGCTTAGTGGACATTTGGGATACGCAGTATTTT.

This clonotype was picked up a small number of times. The V and J genes are TRBV20-1 and TRBJ2-4; the match to TRBD2 covers 8 bases. Germline V gene lookup returns CDR1 DFQATT and CDR2 SNEGSKA (reference sequence). Unmatched junction bases numbered 13, after V lost 8 bases and J lost 13 bases. The CDR3 is made up of 12 amino acids. The CDR3 coding sequence is TGCAGTCTTAAGCGGGGGAACAATGAGCAGTACTTC. It specifies CSLKRGNNEQYF.

This clonotype was seen many times. This chain links TRBV29-1 with TRBJ1-2, with 10 bases lining up with TRBD1. Germline V CDR1 and CDR2: SQVTM, ANQGSEA. Unmatched junction bases numbered 4, after V lost 6 bases and J lost 6 bases. The CDR3 consists of 12 residues. This chain's CDR3 is CSVGGQGNGYTF. DNA for the CDR3: TGCAGCGTCGGGGGACAGGGGAATGGCTACACCTTC.

A few counts support this clonotype. The chain carries TRBV7-8 and TRBJ1-5; no clear D. The CDR3 is 13 residues long. V lost 0 bases to trimming and J lost 5 bases, with 5 bases between them. The germline V gene encodes CDR1 SGHVS and CDR2 FQNEAQ. This CDR3 reads CASSLAEDQPQHF. DNA of the CDR3: TGTGCCAGCAGCTTAGCAGAGGATCAGCCCCAGCATTTT.

The chain combines TRBV20-1 with TRBJ1-2, with TRBD1 as a possible D gene (6 bases). CDR3 size: 12 residues. V was shortened by 3 bases and J by 7 bases, with 12 bases between the two germline ends. The germline CDR1 and CDR2 sequences are DFQATT and SNEGSKA (reference sequence). The CDR3 spells CSAREPGVGYTF. The CDR3 nucleotides read TGCAGTGCTAGGGAACCAGGGGTTGGCTACACCTTC.

This clonotype was detected only a few times. The rearrangement uses TRBV29-1 and TRBJ1-4, with a tentative D call TRBD1 (6 bases). Germline loops: CDR1 SQVTM, CDR2 ANQGSEA. CDR3 length: 13 amino acids. V was clipped by 4 bases and J by 8 bases, with 14 bases between them. In nucleotides, the CDR3 is TGCAGCGTTGGTGTGGGACAAGTGGAAAAACTGTTTTTT. Translation: CSVGVGQVEKLFF.

This clonotype was observed at least ten times. V usage is TRBV6-2 or TRBV6-3 and J usage is TRBJ2-1, with 7 bases fitting TRBD2. V gave up 6 bases and J gave up 3 bases; unmatched junction bases: 8. Germline lookup yields CDR1 MNHEY and CDR2 SVGEGT. The CDR3 runs to 15 residues. The CDR3: CASSLRGEGYNEQFF. The CDR3 region has the DNA TGTGCCAGCAGCCTACGGGGGGAGGGCTACAATGAGCAGTTCTTC.

This chain connects TRBV29-1 to TRBJ2-3; perhaps TRBD1 as D (5 bases). This CDR3 region has 13 residues. CDR1 SQVTM and CDR2 ANQGSEA come from the germline V gene. Trimming stripped 4 bases from V and 4 bases from J, with 12 bases between. This chain's CDR3 is CSVAGRVSDTQYF. In DNA form, the CDR3 reads TGCAGCGTTGCTGGCAGGGTCTCAGATACGCAGTATTTT.

The chain uses TRBV20-1 and TRBJ1-4; D is possibly TRBD1 (6 bases). V shed 2 bases and J shed 14 bases, with 15 bases lying between them. Germline V CDR1 and CDR2: DFQATT, SNEGSKA (reference sequence). The CDR3 is 12 residues long. CDR3 loop: CSARLTGHRLFF. The CDR3 DNA follows: TGCAGTGCTAGATTGACGGGACACCGGCTGTTTTTT.

The chain uses TRBV4-2 and TRBJ1-4, with D uncertain. This CDR3 has 13 amino acids. Trimming took 1 base from V and 8 from J, leaving 8 bases between them. Germline V gene sequence: CDR1 LGHNA, CDR2 YNFKEQ. CDR3 coding DNA: TGTGCCAGCAGCCAAGCGGCCTCGGAAAAACTGTTTTTT. Translating it yields CASSQAASEKLFF.

The chain carries TRBV27 and TRBJ2-3, with 10 bases identical to TRBD2. The length of the CDR3 is 18 residues. V shed 3 bases, J shed 1 base, and the junction held 10 bases outside the gene matches. Germline V CDR1 and CDR2: MNHEY, SMNVEV (reference sequence). CDR3 amino acids: CASSFSPRLAGGTDTQYF. In DNA form, the CDR3 reads TGTGCCAGCAGTTTCTCTCCCCGGCTAGCGGGGGGCACAGATACGCAGTATTTT.